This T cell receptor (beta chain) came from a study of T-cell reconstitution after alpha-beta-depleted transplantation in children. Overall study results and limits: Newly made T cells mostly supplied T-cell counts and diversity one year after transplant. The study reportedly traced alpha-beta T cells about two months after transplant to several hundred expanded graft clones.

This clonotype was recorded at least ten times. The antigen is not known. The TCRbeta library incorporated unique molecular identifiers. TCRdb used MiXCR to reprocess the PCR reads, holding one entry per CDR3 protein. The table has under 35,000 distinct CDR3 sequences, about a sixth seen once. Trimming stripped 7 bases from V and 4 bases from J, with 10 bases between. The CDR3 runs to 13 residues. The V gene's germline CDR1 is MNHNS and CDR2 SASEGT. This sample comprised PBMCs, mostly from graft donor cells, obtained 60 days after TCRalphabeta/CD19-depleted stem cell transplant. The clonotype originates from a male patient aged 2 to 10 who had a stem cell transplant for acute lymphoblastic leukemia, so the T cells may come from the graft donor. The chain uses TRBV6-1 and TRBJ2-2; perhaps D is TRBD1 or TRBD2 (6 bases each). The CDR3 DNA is TGTGCCAGCATGACGGGGGCCACCGGGGAGCTGTTTTTT. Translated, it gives CASMTGATGELFF.